The rows below give T cell receptor beta chains drawn from one sample of a study of blood T cells in healthy people across ages. Via MiXCR, TCRdb re-called the 5' RACE reads, giving one row per CDR3 protein. This table holds 730,000 or so distinct CDR3 sequences, approximately 40% found once. Sequenced sample: blood. The receptors derive from a man older than 75 in good health. The conserved cysteine and the conserved F or W are not part of the CDR3 here. The order of the fields is V gene, J gene, CDR3 protein.

v_gene: TRBV6-2/TRBV6-3; j_gene: TRBJ1-5; CDR3aa: TSSLRVQPQH
v_gene: TRBV29-1; j_gene: TRBJ2-7; CDR3aa: SVLPGQNEQY
v_gene: TRBV19; j_gene: TRBJ2-5; CDR3aa: ASSTDRGGTQY
v_gene: TRBV18; j_gene: TRBJ2-4; CDR3aa: ASSPPDFYAKNIQY
v_gene: TRBV2; j_gene: TRBJ2-7; CDR3aa: ASSEQGGSTYEQY
v_gene: TRBV30; j_gene: TRBJ1-2; CDR3aa: AWSVRLSRGRDYGYT
v_gene: TRBV11-2; j_gene: TRBJ2-1; CDR3aa: ASSLEVVLFQF
v_gene: TRBV15; j_gene: .; CDR3aa: ATSTSGTAYNEQY
v_gene: TRBV6-1; j_gene: TRBJ2-1; CDR3aa: AGRGQGSYNEQF
v_gene: TRBV6-5; j_gene: TRBJ2-2; CDR3aa: ASSYKWNTGELF
v_gene: TRBV24-1; j_gene: TRBJ1-2; CDR3aa: ATSEYARGYNYGYT